These T cell receptor beta chains were read from a single sample in a study of T cell responses to AZD1222 COVID-19 vaccine. The data were produced by immunoSEQ multiplex PCR, yet TCRdb's version contains in-frame clones alone and is incomplete. The sample has about 180,000 clones, 94% seen once. This material consisted of peripheral blood, taken 28 days after the second AZD1222 dose. These receptors were collected from an adult who received the AZD1222 COVID-19 vaccine. The CDR3 runs from the conserved cysteine through the conserved F or W. Each record gives: D gene, V gene, clone size, J gene, CDR3 protein, CDR3 DNA. The D gene is left open where the match is weak. Clone size, where shown, is once, few, many, or a class for clones that have expanded.

d_call: NA; v_call: TRBV7-9; clone_size: NA; j_call: TRBJ2-2; cdr3_aa: CASSFLASTGELFF; cdr3_nt: TGTGCCAGCAGCTTTCTAGCTTCCACCGGGGAGCTGTTTTTT
d_call: TRBD1; v_call: TRBV2; clone_size: NA; j_call: TRBJ1-1; cdr3_aa: CASSRDSNTEAFF; cdr3_nt: TGTGCCAGCAGCCGGGACAGCAACACTGAAGCTTTCTTT
d_call: NA; v_call: TRBV2; clone_size: NA; j_call: TRBJ2-3; cdr3_aa: CASSVSGAITDTQYF; cdr3_nt: TGTGCCAGCAGTGTTTCGGGGGCAATCACAGATACGCAGTATTTT
d_call: TRBD1; v_call: TRBV7-9; clone_size: NA; j_call: TRBJ1-1; cdr3_aa: CASSPTPTTDRGGAFF; cdr3_nt: TGTGCCAGCAGCCCGACTCCAACTACTGACAGGGGGGGAGCTTTCTTT
d_call: TRBD2; v_call: TRBV9; clone_size: NA; j_call: TRBJ2-3; cdr3_aa: CASSVGLAGGDTQYF; cdr3_nt: TGTGCCAGCAGCGTAGGACTAGCGGGAGGAGATACGCAGTATTTT
d_call: TRBD1; v_call: TRBV15; clone_size: NA; j_call: TRBJ1-4; cdr3_aa: CATSPGQGEEKLFF; cdr3_nt: TGTGCCACCAGCCCGGGACAGGGGGAGGAAAAACTGTTTTTT
d_call: NA; v_call: TRBV15; clone_size: NA; j_call: TRBJ1-1; cdr3_aa: CATSRGAGQGKAFF; cdr3_nt: TGTGCCACCAGCAGAGGTGCGGGGCAGGGAAAAGCTTTCTTT
d_call: NA; v_call: TRBV7-9; clone_size: NA; j_call: TRBJ1-2; cdr3_aa: CASSLTFGGTHSGYTF; cdr3_nt: TGTGCCAGCAGCTTAACGTTCGGTGGGACCCACAGTGGCTACACCTTC
d_call: NA; v_call: TRBV13; clone_size: NA; j_call: TRBJ1-1; cdr3_aa: CASSSTEFTEAFF; cdr3_nt: TGTGCCAGCAGCTCCACAGAATTCACTGAAGCTTTCTTT
d_call: TRBD1; v_call: TRBV6-1; clone_size: NA; j_call: TRBJ1-2; cdr3_aa: CASSDPSQGALDYGYTF; cdr3_nt: TGTGCCAGCAGTGATCCCTCACAGGGGGCCTTGGACTATGGCTACACCTTC
d_call: TRBD1; v_call: TRBV5-6; clone_size: NA; j_call: TRBJ2-3; cdr3_aa: CASSLRGQGGPFTDTQYF; cdr3_nt: TGTGCCAGCAGCTTGCGCGGACAGGGTGGACCATTCACAGATACGCAGTATTTT
d_call: NA; v_call: TRBV5-1; clone_size: NA; j_call: TRBJ2-7; cdr3_aa: CASSGTGFYEQYF; cdr3_nt: TGCGCCAGCAGCGGAACAGGGTTCTACGAGCAGTACTTC
d_call: TRBD2; v_call: TRBV14; clone_size: NA; j_call: TRBJ2-1; cdr3_aa: CASSQTAGGPRNEQFF; cdr3_nt: TGTGCCAGCAGCCAGACAGCGGGAGGGCCACGCAATGAGCAGTTCTTC
d_call: TRBD1; v_call: TRBV4-1; clone_size: NA; j_call: TRBJ1-1; cdr3_aa: CASSQGRGTGGSEAFF; cdr3_nt: TGCGCCAGCAGCCAGGGCAGGGGGACAGGGGGCTCTGAAGCTTTCTTT
d_call: TRBD1; v_call: TRBV11-2; clone_size: NA; j_call: TRBJ1-1; cdr3_aa: CASSTWAGGSYTEAFF; cdr3_nt: TGTGCCAGCAGCACCTGGGCAGGGGGCTCTTACACTGAAGCTTTCTTT
d_call: NA; v_call: TRBV5-4; clone_size: NA; j_call: TRBJ2-3; cdr3_aa: CASSLDIGGGTDTQYF; cdr3_nt: TGTGCCAGCAGCTTGGACATTGGCGGAGGCACAGATACGCAGTATTTT
d_call: NA; v_call: TRBV5-4; clone_size: NA; j_call: TRBJ2-5; cdr3_aa: CASRKTLTEETQYF; cdr3_nt: TGTGCCAGCCGGAAGACGTTGACGGAAGAGACCCAGTACTTC
d_call: NA; v_call: TRBV2; clone_size: NA; j_call: TRBJ1-4; cdr3_aa: CASSGAREKLFF; cdr3_nt: TGTGCCAGCAGTGGGGCACGAGAAAAACTGTTTTTT
d_call: TRBD1; v_call: TRBV30; clone_size: NA; j_call: TRBJ1-1; cdr3_aa: CAWRPILGTVNTEAFF; cdr3_nt: TGTGCCTGGCGACCTATATTAGGGACAGTGAACACTGAAGCTTTCTTT
d_call: TRBD1; v_call: TRBV18; clone_size: NA; j_call: TRBJ1-2; cdr3_aa: CASSPPDRVYGYTF; cdr3_nt: TGTGCCAGCTCACCACCAGACAGGGTCTATGGCTACACCTTC
d_call: TRBD1; v_call: TRBV19; clone_size: NA; j_call: TRBJ1-5; cdr3_aa: CASSSNRGFGNQPQHF; cdr3_nt: TGTGCCAGTAGTAGCAACAGGGGGTTCGGGAATCAGCCCCAGCATTTT
d_call: NA; v_call: TRBV19; clone_size: NA; j_call: TRBJ1-5; cdr3_aa: CASSIGRGGTQPQHF; cdr3_nt: TGTGCCAGTAGTATAGGAAGGGGAGGGACCCAGCCCCAGCATTTT
d_call: NA; v_call: TRBV14; clone_size: NA; j_call: TRBJ2-5; cdr3_aa: CASSQDGIQETQYF; cdr3_nt: TGTGCCAGCAGCCAAGACGGAATCCAAGAGACCCAGTACTTC
d_call: TRBD2; v_call: TRBV27; clone_size: NA; j_call: TRBJ2-7; cdr3_aa: CASSLSGLAVSSYEQYF; cdr3_nt: TGTGCCAGCAGTTTATCGGGACTAGCGGTAAGCTCCTACGAGCAGTACTTC
d_call: NA; v_call: TRBV5-4; clone_size: NA; j_call: TRBJ1-4; cdr3_aa: CASSSQGTGASEKLFF; cdr3_nt: TGTGCCAGCAGCTCTCAGGGGACGGGGGCTAGCGAAAAACTGTTTTTT
d_call: NA; v_call: TRBV2; clone_size: NA; j_call: TRBJ1-4; cdr3_aa: CASSEESFLLGEKLFF; cdr3_nt: TGTGCCAGCAGTGAAGAAAGTTTTCTACTGGGGGAAAAACTGTTTTTT
d_call: NA; v_call: TRBV30; clone_size: NA; j_call: TRBJ1-5; cdr3_aa: CAWNLGPSAPQHF; cdr3_nt: TGTGCCTGGAACTTGGGACCTTCAGCGCCCCAGCATTTT
d_call: NA; v_call: TRBV6-2/TRBV6-3; clone_size: NA; j_call: TRBJ1-1; cdr3_aa: CASSYWWNTEAFF; cdr3_nt: TGTGCCAGCAGTTATTGGTGGAATACCGAAGCTTTCTTT
d_call: NA; v_call: TRBV6-6; clone_size: once; j_call: TRBJ1-3; cdr3_aa: CASSGNTIYF; cdr3_nt: TGTGCCAGCAGTGGTAACACCATATATTTT
d_call: NA; v_call: TRBV6-5; clone_size: NA; j_call: TRBJ2-7; cdr3_aa: CASTTGQTYEQYF; cdr3_nt: TGTGCCAGCACAACCGGACAGACCTACGAGCAGTACTTC
d_call: NA; v_call: TRBV11-3; clone_size: NA; j_call: TRBJ1-2; cdr3_aa: CASSLRREPITGYTF; cdr3_nt: TGTGCCAGCAGCTTGAGGAGAGAACCGATCACGGGCTACACCTTC
d_call: NA; v_call: TRBV24-1; clone_size: once; j_call: TRBJ1-1; cdr3_aa: CATSEGGVMNTEAFF; cdr3_nt: TGTGCCACCAGTGAGGGGGGCGTCATGAACACTGAAGCTTTCTTT
d_call: NA; v_call: TRBV4-1; clone_size: NA; j_call: TRBJ2-7; cdr3_aa: CASSQGSGAYEQYF; cdr3_nt: TGCGCCAGCAGCCAAGGATCAGGGGCATACGAGCAGTACTTC
d_call: TRBD1; v_call: TRBV11-2; clone_size: NA; j_call: TRBJ1-2; cdr3_aa: CASSLVGTDNYGYTF; cdr3_nt: TGTGCCAGCAGCTTAGTAGGGACAGATAACTATGGCTACACCTTC
d_call: NA; v_call: TRBV5-6; clone_size: NA; j_call: TRBJ2-6; cdr3_aa: CASSLFTASGANVLTF; cdr3_nt: TGTGCCAGCAGCTTGTTTACGGCCTCTGGGGCCAACGTCCTGACTTTC
d_call: NA; v_call: TRBV2; clone_size: NA; j_call: TRBJ1-5; cdr3_aa: CASSEANTGPQHF; cdr3_nt: TGTGCCAGCAGTGAAGCCAACACGGGTCCCCAGCATTTT
d_call: NA; v_call: TRBV5-1; clone_size: NA; j_call: TRBJ1-6; cdr3_aa: CASSLEIDSPLHF; cdr3_nt: TGCGCCAGCAGCTTGGAGATTGATTCACCCCTCCACTTT
d_call: NA; v_call: TRBV4-3; clone_size: NA; j_call: TRBJ1-3; cdr3_aa: CASSQDARKGSGNTIYF; cdr3_nt: TGCGCCAGCAGCCAAGACGCCAGGAAGGGCTCTGGAAACACCATATATTTT
d_call: NA; v_call: TRBV19; clone_size: NA; j_call: TRBJ1-6; cdr3_aa: CASSIIKGDNSPLHF; cdr3_nt: TGTGCCAGTAGTATAATAAAAGGGGATAATTCACCCCTCCACTTT
d_call: TRBD1; v_call: TRBV3-1/TRBV3-2; clone_size: NA; j_call: TRBJ1-6; cdr3_aa: CASSPDRVGDYSPLHF; cdr3_nt: TGTGCCAGCAGCCCGGACAGGGTAGGGGATTATTCACCCCTCCACTTT
d_call: NA; v_call: TRBV7-6; clone_size: NA; j_call: TRBJ1-4; cdr3_aa: CASSLAQGGEATNEKLFF; cdr3_nt: TGTGCCAGCAGCTTAGCGCAAGGGGGTGAGGCAACTAATGAAAAACTGTTTTTT
d_call: NA; v_call: TRBV2; clone_size: NA; j_call: TRBJ2-7; cdr3_aa: CASNPLRTSEEQYF; cdr3_nt: TGTGCCAGCAATCCACTCCGGACCTCGGAAGAGCAGTACTTC
d_call: NA; v_call: TRBV28; clone_size: NA; j_call: TRBJ1-5; cdr3_aa: CASSPKDSSNQPQHF; cdr3_nt: TGTGCCAGCAGCCCCAAGGACAGTAGCAATCAGCCCCAGCATTTT
d_call: TRBD1; v_call: TRBV6-4; clone_size: NA; j_call: TRBJ1-1; cdr3_aa: CASSPNRGLYTEAFF; cdr3_nt: TGTGCCAGCAGCCCGAACAGGGGGCTATACACTGAAGCTTTCTTT
d_call: NA; v_call: TRBV28; clone_size: few; j_call: TRBJ1-4; cdr3_aa: CASSLTFRRVANEKLFF; cdr3_nt: TGTGCCAGCAGCCTTACGTTTAGGAGAGTGGCTAATGAAAAACTGTTTTTT
d_call: NA; v_call: TRBV11-2; clone_size: NA; j_call: TRBJ1-6; cdr3_aa: CASSFSGDNSPLHF; cdr3_nt: TGTGCCAGCAGCTTTTCAGGGGATAATTCACCCCTCCACTTT
d_call: NA; v_call: TRBV9; clone_size: once; j_call: TRBJ1-3; cdr3_aa: CASSVASSGNTIYF; cdr3_nt: TGTGCCAGCAGCGTAGCAAGCTCTGGAAACACCATATATTTT
d_call: NA; v_call: TRBV18; clone_size: NA; j_call: TRBJ2-7; cdr3_aa: CASSAESYEQYF; cdr3_nt: TGTGCCAGCTCTGCGGAGTCCTACGAGCAGTACTTC
d_call: NA; v_call: TRBV7-9; clone_size: NA; j_call: TRBJ2-2; cdr3_aa: CASSLAQPNTGELFF; cdr3_nt: TGTGCCAGCAGCTTGGCTCAGCCGAACACCGGGGAGCTGTTTTTT
d_call: TRBD1; v_call: TRBV3-1/TRBV3-2; clone_size: NA; j_call: TRBJ1-1; cdr3_aa: CASSHKAGGTEAFF; cdr3_nt: TGTGCCAGCAGCCATAAGGCAGGGGGCACTGAAGCTTTCTTT
d_call: TRBD2; v_call: TRBV27; clone_size: NA; j_call: TRBJ2-7; cdr3_aa: CASSLRASGFYEQYF; cdr3_nt: TGTGCCAGCAGTTTAAGGGCTAGCGGGTTCTACGAGCAGTACTTC
d_call: TRBD1; v_call: TRBV3-1/TRBV3-2; clone_size: NA; j_call: TRBJ1-2; cdr3_aa: CASSQRGIGQGYGYTF; cdr3_nt: TGTGCCAGCAGCCAAAGGGGGATAGGACAGGGTTATGGCTACACCTTC
d_call: NA; v_call: TRBV20-1; clone_size: NA; j_call: TRBJ1-2; cdr3_aa: CSASPSYGYTF; cdr3_nt: TGCAGTGCTAGTCCCAGCTATGGCTACACCTTC
d_call: NA; v_call: TRBV7-2; clone_size: NA; j_call: TRBJ1-2; cdr3_aa: CASSPRILEGYGYTF; cdr3_nt: TGTGCCAGCAGCCCTAGGATTCTTGAGGGCTATGGCTACACCTTC
d_call: NA; v_call: TRBV24-1; clone_size: NA; j_call: TRBJ2-5; cdr3_aa: CATSDSGVPETQYF; cdr3_nt: TGTGCCACCAGTGATTCAGGGGTCCCAGAGACCCAGTACTTC
d_call: TRBD2; v_call: TRBV19; clone_size: NA; j_call: TRBJ2-2; cdr3_aa: CASSYAGGRAAGELFF; cdr3_nt: TGTGCCAGTAGTTATGCCGGCGGGAGGGCCGCCGGGGAGCTGTTTTTT
d_call: NA; v_call: TRBV19; clone_size: NA; j_call: TRBJ2-2; cdr3_aa: CASSMAGGRRITGELFF; cdr3_nt: TGTGCCAGTAGTATGGCCGGGGGACGTAGAATAACCGGGGAGCTGTTTTTT
d_call: NA; v_call: TRBV7-3; clone_size: NA; j_call: TRBJ2-1; cdr3_aa: CASSVLGSSYNEQFF; cdr3_nt: TGTGCCAGCAGCGTTTTGGGGAGCTCCTACAATGAGCAGTTCTTC
d_call: TRBD1; v_call: TRBV29-1; clone_size: once; j_call: TRBJ1-4; cdr3_aa: CSVKLTGVEKLFF; cdr3_nt: TGCAGCGTTAAATTGACAGGGGTTGAAAAACTGTTTTTT